This T cell receptor (beta chain) derives from a study of shared clonotypes between healthy human individuals. V lost 1 base and J 1 base, leaving 6 bases between the germline ends. Germline V lookup: CDR1 SQVTM, CDR2 ANQGSEA. CDR3 size: 13 residues. A split of CD4+ cells into CD45RA+ naive and CD45RA-negative memory subsets was performed. Study-wide results and caveats: Clonotypes shared by all four donors outscored non-shared clonotypes in generation probability. The sharing of 5% to 6.5% of naive CD4 clonotypes was seen across a handful of donors. Clonotype sharing across donors was expected to vary with sequencing depth.

Remarks on this clone: Its antigen is unknown. The sample carries other DNA sequences with the same CDR3.

The method was immunoSEQ multiplex PCR; TCRdb's version includes in-frame clones alone and lacks a portion of them. The sample includes about 730,000 clones, roughly 72% seen only once; the top ten take around 1.8%. The sequenced sample consisted of memory CD4+ T cells sorted from blood. Subset reported: CD45RA-negative fraction. The rearrangement uses TRBV29-1 and TRBJ2-3, with a possible D match to TRBD1 (6 bases). The sequence derives from a woman aged 25 to 45 in good health. The CDR3 protein is CSVEGQGTDTQYF. The CDR3 nucleotides are TGCAGCGTTGAAGGACAGGGCACAGATACGCAGTATTTT.